These 20 T cell receptor beta chains came from one sample sequenced in a study of T cell repertoires in cytomegalovirus infection. TCRdb used MiXCR to reprocess the reads, holding one entry per CDR3 protein. The sample gives hundreds of thousands of distinct CDR3 sequences, about a third of which show up once; more than 13% is in the top ten. No antigen is known for these receptors. Sequencing used cultured CD8+ T cells from PBMCs, obtained from culture after CMV antigen stimulation. All receptors come from a human donor in good health (CMV status not recorded). Some clones in this sample may be carry-over from other donors' samples.

The chain links TRBV3-1 to TRBJ2-1; 10 bases are shared with TRBD2. The CDR3 contains 15 residues. V was clipped by 1 base and J by 5 bases; unmatched bases: 2. Germline lookup yields CDR1 LGHDT and CDR2 YNNKEL (reference sequence). The CDR3 here is CASSQGSGGNNEQFF. Written as DNA, the CDR3 is TGTGCCAGCAGCCAAGGTAGCGGGGGGAACAATGAGCAGTTCTTC.

The chain couples TRBV4-2 to TRBJ1-6, with 7 positions matching TRBD1. With 3 bases clipped from V and 7 bases from J, the junction kept 9 bases outside the gene matches. CDR3 size: 16 residues. Germline V gene sequence: CDR1 LGHNA, CDR2 YNFKEQ. CDR3 region: CASSHKGAGGNSPLHF. Written as DNA, the CDR3 is TGTGCCAGCAGCCACAAAGGGGCAGGGGGGAATTCACCCCTCCACTTT.

This clonotype was counted between two and nine times. The CDR3 DNA reads TGTGCCAGCACCCCCGGCTCCTACAATGAGCAGTTCTTC. Protein: CASTPGSYNEQFF. This chain joins TRBV6-8 and TRBJ2-1, with no clear D. The CDR3 is 13 amino acids. The germline CDR1 and CDR2 sequences are MNHGY and SAAAGT. Deletions cut 7 bases from V and 0 bases from J, with 7 bases between.

The rearrangement uses TRBV5-1 and TRBJ2-7; 9 bases match TRBD1. Per germline, CDR1 SGHRS and CDR2 YFSETQ. V trimming: 6 bases; J trimming: 2 bases; junction bases outside the gene matches: 6. The CDR3 loop spans 14 amino acids. In DNA form, the CDR3 reads TGCGCCAGCAACTTTCGACAGGGGGCCTACGAGCAGTACTTC. It translates to CASNFRQGAYEQYF.

This chain joins TRBV7-9 and TRBJ2-7, with TRBD2 matching over 9 bases. V lost 3 bases to trimming and J lost 6 bases; unmatched junction nucleotides: 6. The CDR3 runs to 14 residues. Germline lookup yields CDR1 SEHNR and CDR2 FQNEAQ (reference sequence). This CDR3 reads CASSLSGLAGEQYF. The CDR3 DNA follows: TGTGCCAGCAGCTTGTCGGGACTAGCTGGCGAGCAGTACTTC.

This clonotype was counted only a few times. The chain joins TRBV20-1 to TRBJ1-5; D is perhaps TRBD1 (5 bases). Trimming shortened V by 3 bases and J by 2 bases, and 14 bases separated the two germline ends. The CDR3 has 15 residues. Germline V gene data show CDR1 as DFQATT and CDR2 as SNEGSKA (reference sequence). For the CDR3, the DNA is TGCAGTGCTAGGGGGGGGGGTTGGGGCAATCAGCCCCAGCATTTT. It encodes CSARGGGWGNQPQHF.

J is TRBJ2-1 and V is TRBV10-2; D remains ambiguous. The CDR3 covers 12 residues. The V end lost 6 bases, the J end lost 9 bases, and 12 bases lay between the germline ends. Looked up from germline, CDR1 is WSHSY and CDR2 is SAAADI. The CDR3 DNA reads as TGCGCCAGCAGCCCGGGTCGAGTTGAGCAGTTCTTC. It specifies CASSPGRVEQFF.

The table lists this clonotype with a few counts. The gene calls are TRBV4-1 and TRBJ1-5, with D hard to call. The length of the CDR3 is 16 residues. Trimming took 0 bases from V and 1 from J, leaving 10 bases between them. Germline CDR1 and CDR2: MGHRA and YSYEKL. CDR3 nucleotide sequence: TGCGCCAGCAGCCAAGATAACCCAAGGAGCAATCAGCCCCAGCATTTT. Encoded protein: CASSQDNPRSNQPQHF.

This clonotype has more than one count but fewer than ten. This rearrangement joins TRBV12-3 or TRBV12-4 to TRBJ1-2, with D possibly being TRBD1 (5 bases). The CDR3 is 12 residues long. V lost 2 bases and J 8 bases, leaving 9 bases between the germline ends. The CDR3 nucleotides are TGTGCCAGCAGTTTAAGGGGACGGGGCTACACCTTC. It specifies CASSLRGRGYTF.

The sample holds one count of this clonotype. This chain joins TRBV7-4 and TRBJ1-1, with unresolved D. V lost 1 base, J lost 9 bases, and 9 bases lay in between. CDR3 length: 12 amino acids. The germline CDR1 and CDR2 sequences are SGHVT and SQSDAQ. The CDR3 sequence is CASSLGAEKAFF. The CDR3 DNA is TGTGCCAGCAGCTTAGGTGCGGAAAAAGCTTTCTTT.

The J gene is TRBJ1-1, the V gene TRBV6-5; D gene unclear. Germline values: CDR1 MNHEY, CDR2 SVGAGI. The V and J ends lost 5 bases and 1 base respectively, with 11 bases between them. The CDR3 is made up of 14 amino acids. The CDR3 loop reads CASSLDPRNTEAFF. DNA for the CDR3: TGTGCCAGCAGTCTCGACCCCAGGAACACTGAAGCTTTCTTT.

The rearrangement links TRBV6-6 to TRBJ2-5; possibly TRBD1 or TRBD2 for D (5 bases each). Germline V lookup: CDR1 MNHNY, CDR2 SVGAGI (reference sequence). This CDR3 is built from 16 residues. V was pared by 8 bases and J by 2 bases, with 21 bases between. The CDR3 DNA follows: TGTGCCAGCTTTGTCACAGCCGGGACGGATCAAGAGACCCAGTACTTC. This encodes CASFVTAGTDQETQYF.

This clonotype appeared a few times. The chain carries TRBV19 and TRBJ2-1; D gene uncertain. Per germline, CDR1 LNHDA and CDR2 SQIVND (reference sequence). V was shortened by 6 bases and J by 5 bases, with 8 bases between the two germline ends. The CDR3 has 12 amino acids. The CDR3 nucleotides are TGTGCCAGTAGAGAACTGAACAATGAGCAGTTCTTC. Translated: CASRELNNEQFF.

The V and J genes are TRBV27 and TRBJ2-7; no clear D gene. With 8 bases removed from V and 3 bases from J, the gap between germline ends came to 14 bases. Germline V gene data show CDR1 as MNHEY and CDR2 as SMNVEV (reference sequence). This CDR3 spans 13 amino acids. CDR3 DNA: TGTGCCAGCGCACTCCGACCTGGCTACGAGCAGTACTTC. This translates into CASALRPGYEQYF.

The rearrangement joins TRBV7-8 to TRBJ2-3, with 12 bases that match TRBD1. The V gene's germline CDR1 is SGHVS and CDR2 FQNEAQ. The CDR3 length is 16 residues. Trimming took 2 bases from V and 4 from J; bases not matched to a gene: 4. The DNA of the CDR3 is TGTGCCAGCAGCTTAAGGGGACAGGGGGCGCCAGATACGCAGTATTTT. Translated: CASSLRGQGAPDTQYF.

The chain links TRBV19 to TRBJ2-4; 9 positions match TRBD1. Germline loops: CDR1 LNHDA, CDR2 SQIVND (reference sequence). The J segment lost 5 bases and the V segment lost 4 bases, leaving 6 bases of the junction unmatched. This CDR3 has 15 amino acids. For the CDR3, the DNA is TGTGCCAGTAGTAGATTCGGGGACAGGGAAAACATTCAGTACTTC. Its translation is CASSRFGDRENIQYF.

The chain links TRBV20-1 to TRBJ1-2; D is uncertain. From germline, CDR1 is DFQATT and CDR2 SNEGSKA (reference sequence). V gave up 0 bases and J gave up 6 bases, with 5 bases separating them. This CDR3 region has 11 residues. The CDR3 DNA sequence: TGCAGTGCTAGAGATCACCATGGCTACACCTTC. It encodes CSARDHHGYTF.

This clonotype occurred many times. V is TRBV10-3 and J is TRBJ2-5; 7 bases map to TRBD1. The CDR3 sequence is 13 residues long. Germline CDR1 is ENHRY and CDR2 is SYGVKD. The junction had 3 bases not matched to a gene; V was cut back by 7 bases and J by 1 base. For the CDR3, the DNA is TGTGCCATCACCGCAGGGGGCCAAGAGACCCAGTACTTC. It codes for CAITAGGQETQYF.

This clonotype was seen repeatedly, ten times or more. The chain uses TRBV7-8 and TRBJ2-5; TRBD2 matches 7 bases. Trimming at V came to 1 base and at J to 5 bases, leaving 4 bases not matched to a gene. From germline, CDR1 is SGHVS and CDR2 FQNEAQ. The CDR3 sequence is 14 residues long. The CDR3 sequence: CASSLDLADETQYF. CDR3 DNA: TGTGCCAGCAGCTTAGACCTAGCGGACGAGACCCAGTACTTC.

This clonotype occurred a few times. The rearrangement links TRBV6-2 or TRBV6-3 to TRBJ2-2; a weak D match, TRBD1 (6 bases). Trimming stripped 0 bases from V and 1 base from J, with 24 bases between. The CDR3 runs to 21 residues. The V gene's germline CDR1 is MNHEY and CDR2 SVGEGT. CDR3 sequence: CASSYSTGRPPTGGNTGELFF. CDR3 coding DNA: TGTGCCAGCAGTTACTCGACCGGTCGGCCCCCGACAGGAGGGAACACCGGGGAGCTGTTTTTT.